These T cell receptor beta chains were read from a single sample in a study of regulatory T cells in long-lasting Graves disease. From the multiplex PCR reads, TCRdb called clonotypes with MiXCR, one entry per CDR3 protein. The table lists approximately 400,000 distinct CDR3 sequences, around 24% of them singletons, with about a quarter in the top ten. The sample consisted of peripheral blood mononuclear cells (PBMCs), taken when the disease was refractory, from a patient treated with antithyroid drugs. These receptors were obtained from a female donor with Graves disease. Each CDR3 is given with its conserved first and last residue. The order of the fields is V gene, J gene, CDR3 protein.

v_gene: TRBV7-2; j_gene: TRBJ1-4; CDR3aa: CASSRQVREKLFF
v_gene: TRBV6-2/TRBV6-3; j_gene: TRBJ2-2; CDR3aa: CASSYDRGHTNTGELFF
v_gene: TRBV12-3/TRBV12-4; j_gene: TRBJ2-7; CDR3aa: CASRKGSSYEQYF
v_gene: TRBV12-3/TRBV12-4; j_gene: TRBJ2-1; CDR3aa: CASSARQGRVNDEQFF
v_gene: TRBV12-3/TRBV12-4; j_gene: TRBJ1-5; CDR3aa: CASSGRGSVSNQPQHF
v_gene: TRBV6-2/TRBV6-3; j_gene: TRBJ2-7; CDR3aa: CASSEHIPGTYEQYF
v_gene: TRBV2; j_gene: TRBJ2-7; CDR3aa: CATRGGAGTAYEQYF
v_gene: TRBV19; j_gene: TRBJ1-2; CDR3aa: CASTSSDRRNGYTF
v_gene: TRBV19; j_gene: TRBJ2-1; CDR3aa: CASSKQGSYNEQFF
v_gene: TRBV7-2; j_gene: TRBJ1-1; CDR3aa: CASSPDRGGAFF
v_gene: TRBV12-3/TRBV12-4; j_gene: TRBJ2-2; CDR3aa: CASSSPWKNTGELFF
v_gene: TRBV3-1; j_gene: TRBJ2-7; CDR3aa: CASSQVLASHEQYF
v_gene: TRBV19; j_gene: TRBJ1-1; CDR3aa: CANRPFDRENTEAFF
v_gene: TRBV5-1; j_gene: TRBJ1-5; CDR3aa: CASSSTGEGNQPQHF
v_gene: TRBV30; j_gene: TRBJ2-5; CDR3aa: CACPRGNQETQYF
v_gene: TRBV7-9; j_gene: TRBJ2-5; CDR3aa: CASEMPPPGWETQYF
v_gene: TRBV27; j_gene: TRBJ1-3; CDR3aa: CASRTRRDGNTIYF
v_gene: TRBV6-1; j_gene: TRBJ2-2; CDR3aa: CASSKDLAGGNTGELFF
v_gene: TRBV19; j_gene: TRBJ1-5; CDR3aa: CASIRSTADSDQPQHF
v_gene: TRBV19; j_gene: TRBJ1-1; CDR3aa: CASSPDGTITEAFF
v_gene: TRBV15; j_gene: TRBJ2-7; CDR3aa: CATSSRLAGPVSSYEQYF
v_gene: TRBV19; j_gene: TRBJ1-1; CDR3aa: CASTATRGNRDTEAFF
v_gene: TRBV6-1; j_gene: TRBJ2-1; CDR3aa: CASKQGYNEQFF
v_gene: TRBV29-1; j_gene: TRBJ2-3; CDR3aa: CSVSGLAGGPNTQYF
v_gene: TRBV20-1; j_gene: TRBJ2-7; CDR3aa: CSATRIVHDFYF
v_gene: TRBV20-1; j_gene: TRBJ1-1; CDR3aa: CSARDGSGNTEAFF
v_gene: TRBV2; j_gene: TRBJ1-1; CDR3aa: CASSGLGNTEAFF
v_gene: TRBV28; j_gene: TRBJ1-3; CDR3aa: CASKGQGAIWDTIYF
v_gene: TRBV30; j_gene: TRBJ2-7; CDR3aa: CAWSVPIVSEQYF
v_gene: TRBV20-1; j_gene: TRBJ1-1; CDR3aa: CSARIRQGIIGRAEAFF
v_gene: TRBV29-1; j_gene: TRBJ1-1; CDR3aa: CSVAYGGYTEAFF